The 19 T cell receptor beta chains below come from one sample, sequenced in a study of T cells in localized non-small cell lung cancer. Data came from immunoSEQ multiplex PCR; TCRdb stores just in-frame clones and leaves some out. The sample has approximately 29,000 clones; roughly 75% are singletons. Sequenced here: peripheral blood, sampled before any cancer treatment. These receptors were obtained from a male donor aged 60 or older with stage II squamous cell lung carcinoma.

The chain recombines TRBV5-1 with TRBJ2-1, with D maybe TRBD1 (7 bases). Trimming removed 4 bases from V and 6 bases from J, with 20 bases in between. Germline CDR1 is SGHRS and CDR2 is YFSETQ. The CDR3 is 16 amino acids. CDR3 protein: CASSLGPTGTSNEQFF. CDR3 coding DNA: TGCGCCAGCAGCCTGGGGCCGACAGGGACTTCCAATGAGCAGTTCTTC.

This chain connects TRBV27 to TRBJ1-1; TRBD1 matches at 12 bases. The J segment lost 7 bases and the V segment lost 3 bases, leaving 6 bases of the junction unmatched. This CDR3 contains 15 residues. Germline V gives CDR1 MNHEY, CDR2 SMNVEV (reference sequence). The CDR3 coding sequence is TGTGCCAGCAGTTTCGGGACAGGGGGCCTCGTTGAAGCTTTCTTT. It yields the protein CASSFGTGGLVEAFF.

CDR3 nucleotide sequence: TGCGCCAGCAGTCGCCAGGGGCAGGACTATGGCTACACCTTC. Translating it yields CASSRQGQDYGYTF. This rearrangement joins TRBV5-1 to TRBJ1-2; D is possibly TRBD1 (6 bases). The CDR3 consists of 14 residues. The germline V gene has CDR1 SGHRS and CDR2 YFSETQ. V was pared by 5 bases and J by 3 bases, with 14 bases between.

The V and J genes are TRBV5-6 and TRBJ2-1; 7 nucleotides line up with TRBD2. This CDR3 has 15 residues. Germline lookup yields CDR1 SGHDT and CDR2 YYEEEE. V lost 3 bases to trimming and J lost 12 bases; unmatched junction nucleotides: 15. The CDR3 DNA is TGTGCCAGCAGCTCCACCGGGACGCCCCGCGGGGGGCAGTTCTTC. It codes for CASSSTGTPRGGQFF.

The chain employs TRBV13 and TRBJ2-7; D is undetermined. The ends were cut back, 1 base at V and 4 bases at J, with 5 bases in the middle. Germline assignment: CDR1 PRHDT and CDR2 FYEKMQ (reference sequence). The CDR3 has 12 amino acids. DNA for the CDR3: TGTGCCAGCAGCTTAGCAGCATACGAGCAGTACTTC. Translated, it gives CASSLAAYEQYF.

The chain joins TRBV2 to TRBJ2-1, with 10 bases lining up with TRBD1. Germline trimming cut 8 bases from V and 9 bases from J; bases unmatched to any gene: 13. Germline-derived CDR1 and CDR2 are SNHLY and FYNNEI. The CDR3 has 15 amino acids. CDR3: CASGGQGTVTGEQFF. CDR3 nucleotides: TGTGCCAGCGGGGGACAGGGGACAGTTACGGGTGAGCAGTTCTTC.

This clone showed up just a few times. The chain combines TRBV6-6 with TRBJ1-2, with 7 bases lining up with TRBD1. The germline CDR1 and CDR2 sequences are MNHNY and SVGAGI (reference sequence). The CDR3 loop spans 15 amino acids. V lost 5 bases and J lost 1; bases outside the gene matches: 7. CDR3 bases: TGTGCCAGCAGTCTCGGGACAGCGCTTAACTATGGCTACACCTTC. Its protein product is CASSLGTALNYGYTF.

This CDR3 is CASDSGTTYEQYF. The CDR3 coding sequence is TGTGCCAGCGATAGCGGGACTACCTACGAGCAGTACTTC. The V call is TRBV2, the J call TRBJ2-7, with 8 bases identical to TRBD2. CDR3 size: 13 residues. Germline V gene data show CDR1 as SNHLY and CDR2 as FYNNEI. After removal of 8 bases from V and 2 bases from J, the junction contained 5 bases not matched to a gene.

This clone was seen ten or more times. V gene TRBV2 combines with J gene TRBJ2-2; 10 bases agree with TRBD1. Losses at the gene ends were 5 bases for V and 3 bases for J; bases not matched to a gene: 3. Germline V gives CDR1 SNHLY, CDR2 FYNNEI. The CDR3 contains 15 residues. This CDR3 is CASSRDRGYTGELFF. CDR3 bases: TGTGCCAGCAGTAGGGACAGGGGTTACACCGGGGAGCTGTTTTTT.

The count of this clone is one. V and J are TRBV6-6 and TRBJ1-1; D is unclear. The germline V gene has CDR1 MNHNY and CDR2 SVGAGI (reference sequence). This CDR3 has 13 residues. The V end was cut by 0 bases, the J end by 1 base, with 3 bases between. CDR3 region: CASSYSENTEAFF. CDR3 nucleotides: TGTGCCAGCAGTTACTCTGAGAACACTGAAGCTTTCTTT.

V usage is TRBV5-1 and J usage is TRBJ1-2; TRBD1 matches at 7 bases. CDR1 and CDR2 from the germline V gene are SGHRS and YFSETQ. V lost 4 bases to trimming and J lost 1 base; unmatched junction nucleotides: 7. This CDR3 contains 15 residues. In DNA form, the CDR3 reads TGCGCCAGCAGCCCGTCGACAGGGAGTAACTATGGCTACACCTTC. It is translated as CASSPSTGSNYGYTF. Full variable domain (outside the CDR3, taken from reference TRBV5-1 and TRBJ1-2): KAGVTQTPRYLIKTRGQQVTLSCSPISGHRSVSWYQQTPGQGLQFLFEYFSETQRNKGNFPGRFSGRQFSNSRSEMNVSTLELGDSALYLCASSPSTGSNYGYTFGSGTRLTVV.

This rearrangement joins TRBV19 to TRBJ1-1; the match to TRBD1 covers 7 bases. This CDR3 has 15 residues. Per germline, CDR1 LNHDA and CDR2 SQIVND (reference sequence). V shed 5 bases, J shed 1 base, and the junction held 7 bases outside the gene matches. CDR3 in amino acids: CASSLHRGGNTEAFF. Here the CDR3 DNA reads TGTGCCAGTAGTCTACACAGGGGAGGGAACACTGAAGCTTTCTTT.

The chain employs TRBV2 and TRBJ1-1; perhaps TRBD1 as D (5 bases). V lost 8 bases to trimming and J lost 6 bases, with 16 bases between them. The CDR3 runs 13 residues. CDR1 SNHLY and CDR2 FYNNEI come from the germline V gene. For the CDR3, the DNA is TGTGCCAGCGGGGTCGAGGGGCTCGCTGAAGCTTTCTTT. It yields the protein CASGVEGLAEAFF.

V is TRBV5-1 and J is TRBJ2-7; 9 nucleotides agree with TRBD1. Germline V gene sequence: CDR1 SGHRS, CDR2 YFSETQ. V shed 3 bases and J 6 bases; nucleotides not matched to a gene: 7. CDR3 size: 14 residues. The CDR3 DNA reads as TGCGCCAGCAGCTCCGGGACAGGGCCTCCCGAGCAGTACTTC. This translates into CASSSGTGPPEQYF.

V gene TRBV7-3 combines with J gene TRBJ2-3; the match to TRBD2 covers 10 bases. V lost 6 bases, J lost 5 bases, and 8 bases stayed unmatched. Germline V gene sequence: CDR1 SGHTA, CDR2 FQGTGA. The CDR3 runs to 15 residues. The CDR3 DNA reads TGTGCCAGCAGTCTAGGACTAGCGGACGGAGATACGCAGTATTTT. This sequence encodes CASSLGLADGDTQYF.

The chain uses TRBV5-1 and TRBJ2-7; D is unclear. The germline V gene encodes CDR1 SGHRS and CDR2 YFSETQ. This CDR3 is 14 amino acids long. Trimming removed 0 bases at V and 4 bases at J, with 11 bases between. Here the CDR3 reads CASSLASAGYEQYF. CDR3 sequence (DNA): TGCGCCAGCAGCTTGGCGAGTGCTGGGTACGAGCAGTACTTC.

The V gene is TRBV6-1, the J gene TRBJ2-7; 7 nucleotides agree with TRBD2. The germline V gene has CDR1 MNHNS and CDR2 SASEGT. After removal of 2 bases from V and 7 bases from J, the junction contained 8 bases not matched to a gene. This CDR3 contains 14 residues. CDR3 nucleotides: TGTGCCAGCAGTGAATCGGGGGGATTTCGGGAGCAGTACTTC. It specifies CASSESGGFREQYF.

CDR3 DNA sequence: TGTGCCAGCAGCTTCAATCACCAAGAGACCCAGTACTTC. Translating it yields CASSFNHQETQYF. This chain uses TRBV7-3 with TRBJ2-5, with D uncertain. Trimming shortened V by 3 bases and J by 0 bases, and 5 bases separated the two germline ends. The CDR3 has 13 residues. Per germline, CDR1 SGHTA and CDR2 FQGTGA.

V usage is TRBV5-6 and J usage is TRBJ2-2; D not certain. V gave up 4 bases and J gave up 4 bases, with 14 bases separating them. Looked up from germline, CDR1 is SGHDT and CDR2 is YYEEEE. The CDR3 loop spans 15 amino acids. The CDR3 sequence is CASSVGWGITGELFF. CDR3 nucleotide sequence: TGTGCCAGCAGCGTGGGTTGGGGAATCACCGGGGAGCTGTTTTTT.